The 19 T cell receptor beta chains reported below all come from one sample, sequenced in a study of shared clonotypes between healthy human individuals. Sequencing used immunoSEQ multiplex PCR; TCRdb keeps in-frame clones, though not all of them. This table has around 620,000 clones, approximately 96% appearing once. Cells designated naive CD8 were CD45RO-negative and were positively selected for CCR7, with terminally differentiated effector memory CD45RA+ cells excluded. The sequencing sample was made of naive CD8+ T cells sorted from blood. The receptors stem from a woman in her twenties or thirties in good health.

The rearrangement joins TRBV13 to TRBJ2-7; no clear D. This CDR3 comprises 14 residues. Germline CDR1 and CDR2: PRHDT and FYEKMQ (reference sequence). Trimming left V 5 bases short and J 4 bases short, with 15 bases between. The CDR3 bases are TGTGCCAGCAGCCTCCCAGGTGAATTATACGAGCAGTACTTC. Protein: CASSLPGELYEQYF. Together with reference TRBV13 and TRBJ2-7, the CDR3 gives the full variable domain: AAGVIQSPRHLIKEKRETATLKCYPIPRHDTVYWYQQGPGQDPQFLISFYEKMQSDKGSIPDRFSAQQFSDYHSELNMSSLELGDSALYFCASSLPGELYEQYFGPGTRLTVT.

The V and J genes are TRBV27 and TRBJ2-7; the match to TRBD2 covers 10 bases. CDR3 length: 16 residues. The germline CDR1 and CDR2 sequences are MNHEY and SMNVEV (reference sequence). V lost 3 bases and J lost 6; bases outside the gene matches: 11. CDR3 DNA sequence: TGTGCCAGCAGTTTTGAGGGAGCGGGAGGGCCGGTCGAGCAGTACTTC. As protein: CASSFEGAGGPVEQYF.

This sequence joins TRBV4-2 and TRBJ1-1; the D is unclear. The CDR3 is made up of 14 amino acids. Germline CDR1 is LGHNA and CDR2 is YNFKEQ. V shed 8 bases and J shed 3 bases, with 16 bases lying between them. In DNA form, the CDR3 reads TGTGCCAGCGGAGGCGGGGTGGAGGACACTGAAGCTTTCTTT. It encodes CASGGGVEDTEAFF.

The rearrangement uses TRBV4-1 and TRBJ2-5; a possible D gene is TRBD2 (5 bases). The J call is in doubt because the DNA end fits TRBJ2-7 better. This CDR3 spans 15 amino acids. Germline CDR1 MGHRA, CDR2 YSYEKL. In nucleotides, the CDR3 is TGCGCCAGCAGCCAAAGGTCCAAGGCGGGTCCCGAGCAGTACTTC. Encoded protein: CASSQRSKAGPEQYF.

This chain uses TRBV2 with TRBJ2-7, with D perhaps matching TRBD2 (6 bases). Between the trimmed V and J ends, which lost 7 bases and 3 bases, there was a span of 13 bases. The CDR3 sequence is 13 residues long. In germline, CDR1 is SNHLY, CDR2 FYNNEI. CDR3 nucleotides: TGTGCCAGCAAGGGTCGACTAGACTACGAGCAGTACTTC. The encoded protein is CASKGRLDYEQYF.

The chain carries TRBV28 and TRBJ2-1, with D possibly matching TRBD2 (5 bases). Germline values: CDR1 MDHEN, CDR2 SYDVKM. Trimming took 8 bases from V and 2 from J, leaving 13 bases between them. The CDR3 spans 14 residues. CDR3 bases: TGTGCCAGCCGGGGATCCGGGACCTACAATGAGCAGTTCTTC. This gives the protein CASRGSGTYNEQFF.

V is TRBV5-4 and J is TRBJ1-2; D possibly corresponds to TRBD1 (6 bases). V dropped 4 bases and J dropped 2 bases, with 9 bases sitting between them. Germline V CDR1 and CDR2: SGHNT, YYREEE (reference sequence). The CDR3 spans 13 residues. The CDR3 reads CASSPTGNYGYTF. CDR3 DNA sequence: TGTGCCAGCAGCCCTACAGGGAACTATGGCTACACCTTC.

The chain recombines TRBV4-1 with TRBJ2-1; the D gene could be TRBD1 or TRBD2 (5 bases each). In germline, CDR1 is MGHRA, CDR2 YSYEKL. Deletions cut 1 base from V and 7 bases from J, with 8 bases between. The CDR3 extends over 13 amino acids. The CDR3 nucleotides are TGCGCCAGCAGCCAAGGGGGGAGTAATGAGCAGTTCTTC. Translating it yields CASSQGGSNEQFF.

On this clone: This same CDR3 is encoded by further DNA sequences in the sample. V and J are TRBV4-1 and TRBJ2-7; D unclear. CDR1 and CDR2 from the germline V gene are MGHRA and YSYEKL. V was cut by 0 bases and J by 2 bases, with 5 bases left in between. CDR3 length: 13 residues. The CDR3 spells CASSQELTYEQYF. CDR3 sequence (DNA): TGCGCCAGCAGCCAAGAACTAACCTACGAGCAGTACTTC.

The chain employs TRBV5-8 and TRBJ1-2, with a weak D call TRBD1 (5 bases). The germline CDR1 and CDR2 sequences are SGHTS and YDEGEE. The ends were cut back, 3 bases at V and 7 bases at J, with 16 bases in the middle. The CDR3 is 14 residues long. CDR3 DNA sequence: TGTGCCAGCAGCTGGGAGGGGCAGAAGGGTGGCTACACCTTC. It encodes CASSWEGQKGGYTF.

For the CDR3, the DNA is TGTGCCACCGGGGGAGGGCGGGACTACGAGCAGTACTTC. Translated: CATGGGRDYEQYF. The chain is built from TRBV15 and TRBJ2-7; 7 positions match TRBD2. This CDR3 is built from 13 residues. V lost 8 bases, J lost 3 bases, and 7 bases stayed unmatched. The germline CDR1 and CDR2 sequences are LNHNV and YYDKDF (reference sequence).

To note about this clone: The same CDR3 arises from other DNA sequences in this sample as well. The V and J genes are TRBV9 and TRBJ2-5, with a weak D call TRBD2 (6 bases). In germline, CDR1 is SGDLS, CDR2 YYNGEE. This CDR3 has 14 amino acids. With 0 bases removed from V and 3 bases from J, the gap between germline ends came to 9 bases. The CDR3 DNA follows: TGTGCCAGCAGCGTAGCGGGAGTTGAAGAGACCCAGTACTTC. Its translation is CASSVAGVEETQYF.

This chain uses TRBV7-2 with TRBJ2-7, with D tentatively TRBD1 or TRBD2 (5 bases each). V lost 5 bases and J 2 bases, leaving 13 bases between the germline ends. The length of the CDR3 is 14 residues. Germline lookup yields CDR1 SGHTA and CDR2 FQGNSA. CDR3 sequence: CASSHGTGPYEQYF. CDR3 nucleotides: TGTGCCAGCAGCCACGGGACGGGACCCTACGAGCAGTACTTC.

This sequence joins TRBV7-9 and TRBJ2-5; 7 bases line up with TRBD2. V lost 5 bases, J lost 5 bases, and 11 bases stayed unmatched. The V gene's germline CDR1 is SEHNR and CDR2 FQNEAQ (reference sequence). The CDR3 has 15 amino acids. CDR3 bases: TGTGCCAGCAGCCCCCTGTCGGGAGGCGGGGAGACCCAGTACTTC. This sequence encodes CASSPLSGGGETQYF.

CDR3 sequence: CATSSGLAGVYNEQFF. The CDR3 bases are TGTGCCACCAGCTCCGGACTAGCGGGAGTGTACAATGAGCAGTTCTTC. The chain recombines TRBV15 with TRBJ2-1; 13 nucleotides align to TRBD2. The J segment lost 4 bases and the V segment lost 5 bases, leaving 5 bases of the junction unmatched. The CDR3 extends over 16 amino acids. Germline V lookup: CDR1 LNHNV, CDR2 YYDKDF (reference sequence).

The chain joins TRBV27 to TRBJ1-1; TRBD1 might be the D (6 bases). The CDR3 has 14 residues. V lost 6 bases, J lost 3 bases, and 14 bases lay in between. Germline V gene lookup returns CDR1 MNHEY and CDR2 SMNVEV (reference sequence). The CDR3 DNA sequence: TGTGCCAGCAGGGGGGGCTGGGGAGACACTGAAGCTTTCTTT. It codes for CASRGGWGDTEAFF.

The chain carries TRBV9 and TRBJ2-3; D unresolved. The CDR3 length is 13 residues. Germline V gene sequence: CDR1 SGDLS, CDR2 YYNGEE. V was cut by 3 bases and J by 2 bases, with 7 bases left in between. In DNA, the CDR3 is TGTGCCAGCAGCGCCGTGGACACAGATACGCAGTATTTT. Translating it yields CASSAVDTDTQYF.

The gene calls are TRBV6-1 and TRBJ2-6; 9 positions match TRBD1. V lost 6 bases, J lost 4 bases, and 4 bases stayed unmatched. Germline values: CDR1 MNHNS, CDR2 SASEGT. The CDR3 totals 15 residues. The CDR3 loop is CASRQGAMGANVLTF. The CDR3 region has the DNA TGTGCCAGCAGACAGGGGGCTATGGGGGCCAACGTCCTGACTTTC.

The rearrangement joins TRBV28 to TRBJ2-3; 7 positions agree with TRBD1. The V segment lost 7 bases and the J segment 4 bases; nucleotides outside the gene matches: 17. Germline CDR1 and CDR2: MDHEN and SYDVKM. The CDR3 is 17 amino acids. The CDR3 DNA reads TGTGCCAGCAATACCTACTCTGGGACAGCCCCCCCAGATACGCAGTATTTT. Translation gives CASNTYSGTAPPDTQYF. Filled out from reference TRBV28 and TRBJ2-3, the complete variable domain reads DVKVTQSSRYLVKRTGEKVFLECVQDMDHENMFWYRQDPGLGLRLIYFSYDVKMKEKGDIPEGYSVSREKKERFSLILESASTNQTSMYLCASNTYSGTAPPDTQYFGPGTRLTVL.